The sequence of this TCR beta chain was determined in a study of sequential checkpoint blockade in melanoma. This sample's treatment: randomized to nivolumab then ipilimumab (arm A) or the reverse (arm B). No patient had prior DNA-damaging chemotherapy. Germline values: CDR1 SGHDT, CDR2 YYEEEE. The CDR3 extends over 15 amino acids. V was clipped by 0 bases and J by 1 base; unmatched bases: 0. Only in-frame clones appear in the TCRdb table, and some are missing; sequencing was by immunoSEQ multiplex PCR. The sample holds some 10,000 clones, about 80% seen once. This clone is medium-sized. This sequence was found in a human donor with melanoma. Sequenced material: CD8+ T cells sorted from blood (inferred from file names), taken from a patient given nivolumab and ipilimumab in sequence. This chain joins TRBV5-6 and TRBJ2-1, with 8 bases identical to TRBD1. The CDR3 protein is CASSLGDRSYNEQFF. The CDR3 nucleotides read TGTGCCAGCAGCTTGGGGGACAGGTCCTACAATGAGCAGTTCTTC.